These 23 T cell receptor beta chains were sequenced from one sample in a study of blood T cell repertoires in COVID-19. The repertoire was sequenced with immunoSEQ multiplex PCR; TCRdb's copy has only in-frame clones and lacks some. This sample carries more than 85,000 clones, 80% to 85% of them seen once, and the ten largest clones take 15%. Sequencing used peripheral blood. The receptor source for this set is a woman at least 80 years old with acute or convalescent COVID-19.

The chain employs TRBV11-3 and TRBJ1-4; 10 nucleotides match TRBD1. CDR1 is SGHNT and CDR2 is YENEEA in the germline V gene. The length of the CDR3 is 15 residues. V was clipped by 5 bases and J by 4 bases; unmatched bases: 4. This chain's CDR3 is CASSPGQGNNEKLFF. CDR3 sequence (DNA): TGTGCCAGCAGCCCGGGACAGGGGAATAATGAAAAACTGTTTTTT.

This clone has only a few counts. The chain has TRBV4-1 and TRBJ2-1; TRBD2 might be the D (5 bases). Trimming cost V 0 bases and J 14 bases, with 11 bases left between them. The CDR3 contains 12 residues. The V gene's germline CDR1 is MGHRA and CDR2 YSYEKL. The CDR3 here is CASSQENNGEFF. Here the CDR3 DNA reads TGCGCCAGCAGCCAAGAAAACAACGGGGAGTTCTTC.

This chain links TRBV28 with TRBJ1-4, with no clear D. V was clipped by 6 bases and J by 8 bases, with 13 bases between them. Per the germline V gene, CDR1 is MDHEN and CDR2 is SYDVKM. The CDR3 loop spans 13 amino acids. The chain's CDR3 is CASRNSAREKLFF. CDR3 nucleotide sequence: TGTGCCAGCAGAAACTCTGCTCGCGAAAAACTGTTTTTT.

This clone was detected once. The CDR3 DNA follows: TGCGCCAGCAGCTTCGACCCAGGGGCCAGCACAGATACGCAGTATTTT. It translates to CASSFDPGASTDTQYF. The chain is built from TRBV5-1 and TRBJ2-3; possible D gene TRBD1, 6 bases. Trimming took 2 bases from V and 0 from J, leaving 13 bases between them. This CDR3 contains 16 residues. Germline loops: CDR1 SGHRS, CDR2 YFSETQ. The full variable domain, completed using reference TRBV5-1 and TRBJ2-3, is KAGVTQTPRYLIKTRGQQVTLSCSPISGHRSVSWYQQTPGQGLQFLFEYFSETQRNKGNFPGRFSGRQFSNSRSEMNVSTLELGDSALYLCASSFDPGASTDTQYFGPGTRLTVL.

CDR3 in amino acids: CATLDSLYTEAFF. In nucleotides, the CDR3 is TGTGCCACCCTAGACAGCCTTTACACTGAAGCTTTCTTT. This chain connects TRBV27 to TRBJ1-1, with D maybe TRBD1 (5 bases). Trimming cost V 10 bases and J 3 bases, with 15 bases left between them. The CDR3 sequence is 13 residues long. Germline loops: CDR1 MNHEY, CDR2 SMNVEV (reference sequence).

The rearrangement uses TRBV27 and TRBJ2-5, with D possibly matching TRBD2 (6 bases). The length of the CDR3 is 15 residues. Germline V gives CDR1 MNHEY, CDR2 SMNVEV (reference sequence). The germline V and J ends were trimmed by 6 bases and 3 bases, with 17 bases remaining between them. The CDR3 DNA follows: TGTGCCAGCAGCAACCCGGGAGTAGCGGAAGAGACCCAGTACTTC. Amino acid sequence: CASSNPGVAEETQYF.

The gene calls are TRBV6-4 and TRBJ2-7; D ambiguous. CDR1 and CDR2 from the germline V gene are MRHNA and SNTAGT. The CDR3 length is 12 residues. Trimming took 3 bases from V and 4 from J, leaving 7 bases between them. The chain's CDR3 is CASSEKLYEQYF. The DNA for the CDR3 is TGTGCCAGCAGTGAAAAACTATACGAGCAGTACTTC.

The chain carries TRBV6-4 and TRBJ2-2; D is perhaps TRBD2 (5 bases). Germline V CDR1 and CDR2: MRHNA, SNTAGT. CDR3 length: 13 residues. V was pared by 2 bases and J by 7 bases, with 8 bases between. CDR3 loop: CASSDAGVGELFF. The CDR3 DNA reads as TGTGCCAGCAGTGACGCGGGTGTCGGGGAGCTGTTTTTT.

The chain links TRBV6-5 to TRBJ1-2; D might be TRBD1 (6 bases). Germline CDR1 reads MNHEY; CDR2 reads SVGAGI. The V gene lost 2 bases and the J gene lost 4 bases, with 14 bases spanning the gap. The CDR3 has 15 residues. CDR3 DNA: TGTGCCAGCAGTTACCTCGACAGGTTGGCCTATGGCTACACCTTC. It translates to CASSYLDRLAYGYTF.

The V and J genes are TRBV10-2 and TRBJ2-3, with D possibly TRBD2 on 6 matching bases. V lost 0 bases to trimming and J lost 12 bases, with 22 bases between them. This CDR3 comprises 16 residues. Germline values: CDR1 WSHSY, CDR2 SAAADI. The DNA for the CDR3 is TGCGCCAGCAGTGAGTCGCCTTACCGGGACTCAGTACGTCAGTATTTT. It yields the protein CASSESPYRDSVRQYF.

The chain employs TRBV19 and TRBJ2-3, with 16 positions matching TRBD2. CDR1 is LNHDA and CDR2 is SQIVND in the germline V gene (reference sequence). The ends lost 7 bases at V and 3 bases at J; junction bases unmatched: 7. The CDR3 has 17 residues. CDR3: CASKGLAGGPRTDTQYF. The CDR3 DNA sequence: TGTGCCAGTAAGGGACTAGCGGGAGGGCCGAGGACAGATACGCAGTATTTT.

The genes are TRBV24-1 and TRBJ2-5; weak D call: TRBD2 (6 bases). This CDR3 has 14 amino acids. The germline V gene has CDR1 KGHDR and CDR2 SFDVKD. The ends were cut back, 0 bases at V and 4 bases at J, with 8 bases in the middle. The CDR3 region is CATSDLAGRETQYF. The CDR3 nucleotides read TGTGCCACCAGTGATTTGGCGGGAAGAGAGACCCAGTACTTC.

The sample holds one count of this clone. The CDR3 DNA sequence: TGTGCCATAGGACAGGGAGGTCAGCCCCAGCATTTT. Translation: CAIGQGGQPQHF. J is TRBJ1-5 and V is TRBV10-3, with 8 bases identical to TRBD1. This CDR3 has 12 residues. Germline V CDR1 and CDR2: ENHRY, SYGVKD. Trimming removed 9 bases from V and 6 bases from J; junction bases left unmatched: 4.

This clone appeared a few times. The rearrangement links TRBV3-1 (or the pseudogene TRBV3-2) to TRBJ2-7, with D tentatively TRBD1 (7 bases). CDR3 length equals 15 residues. The V end lost 1 base, the J end lost 5 bases, and 15 bases lay between the germline ends. The germline V gene has CDR1 LGHDT and CDR2 YNNKEL (reference sequence). The CDR3 sequence is CASSQGGQGGNEQYF. The CDR3 DNA reads as TGTGCCAGCAGCCAAGGAGGGCAGGGGGGAAACGAGCAGTACTTC.

In the case of this clone: Within the sample, other DNA sequences also encode this same CDR3. V gene TRBV9 combines with J gene TRBJ1-1, with D unresolved. Trimming took off 2 bases at V and 2 bases at J, with 7 bases between the two ends. The germline V gene encodes CDR1 SGDLS and CDR2 YYNGEE. CDR3 length: 13 amino acids. The DNA of the CDR3 is TGTGCCAGCAGCGTCACTCCTAACACTGAAGCTTTCTTT. Encoded protein: CASSVTPNTEAFF. The variable domain in full, completed from reference TRBV9 and TRBJ1-1, reads DSGVTQTPKHLITATGQRVTLRCSPRSGDLSVYWYQQSLDQGLQFLIQYYNGEERAKGNILERFSAQQFPDLHSELNLSSLELGDSALYFCASSVTPNTEAFFGQGTRLTVV.

The CDR3 bases are TGCAGCGCCGGGACAGGGGCAAATCAGCCCCAGCATTTT. Amino acids: CSAGTGANQPQHF. The rearrangement uses TRBV29-1 and TRBJ1-5; the match to TRBD1 covers 10 bases. This CDR3 has 13 residues. Germline CDR1 and CDR2: SQVTM and ANQGSEA. The V segment lost 7 bases and the J segment 4 bases; nucleotides outside the gene matches: 4.

The chain has TRBV7-8 and TRBJ2-3; 8 bases align to TRBD2. The CDR3 spans 15 residues. Germline CDR1 SGHVS, CDR2 FQNEAQ. With 5 bases clipped from V and 4 bases from J, the junction kept 8 bases outside the gene matches. The CDR3 DNA follows: TGTGCCAGCAGCCCCGGGACTAGTACCGCAGATACGCAGTATTTT. Residues: CASSPGTSTADTQYF.

This clone was recorded only once. This chain joins TRBV7-6 and TRBJ2-2, with 9 bases matching TRBD2. Trimming at V came to 1 base and at J to 3 bases, leaving 3 bases not matched to a gene. CDR3 length equals 16 residues. CDR1 is SGHVS and CDR2 is FNYEAQ in the germline V gene. CDR3 DNA: TGTGCCAGCAGCTTAGAAGCGGGAGGTGACACCGGGGAGCTGTTTTTT. It specifies CASSLEAGGDTGELFF.

The chain carries TRBV29-1 and TRBJ1-1; no clear D. Trimming pared 6 bases from V and 10 bases from J, leaving 18 bases between. The CDR3 extends over 12 amino acids. The germline V gene encodes CDR1 SQVTM and CDR2 ANQGSEA. The CDR3 loop is CSVTTGRGTAFF. For the CDR3, the DNA is TGCAGCGTCACCACTGGGCGGGGAACAGCTTTCTTT.

V usage is TRBV4-1 and J usage is TRBJ2-3, with a possible D match to TRBD2 (5 bases). CDR1 is MGHRA, CDR2 YSYEKL, per germline. Deletions cut 1 base from V and 1 base from J, with 12 bases between. The CDR3 is 16 residues long. The CDR3 DNA reads TGCGCCAGCAGCCAAGCTAAGCGGTACGGCACAGATACGCAGTATTTT. Encoded protein: CASSQAKRYGTDTQYF.

The CDR3 sequence: CASSLQLAGVETQYF. The CDR3 DNA reads as TGTGCCAGCAGCTTACAACTAGCGGGAGTAGAGACCCAGTACTTC. The V and J genes are TRBV11-3 and TRBJ2-5, with 11 bases matching TRBD2. J was trimmed by 4 bases and V by 2 bases; bases with no gene match: 3. The length of the CDR3 is 15 residues. Looked up from germline, CDR1 is SGHNT and CDR2 is YENEEA. Combining the CDR3 with reference TRBV11-3 and TRBJ2-5 gives the whole variable domain EAGVVQSPRYKIIEKKQPVAFWCNPISGHNTLYWYLQNLGQGPELLIRYENEEAVDDSQLPKDRFSAERLKGVDSTLKIQPAELGDSAVYLCASSLQLAGVETQYFGPGTRLLVL.

This clone was observed a single time. The V and J genes are TRBV6-2 or TRBV6-3 and TRBJ1-5; no firm D call. The V end lost 5 bases, the J end lost 2 bases, and 7 bases lay between the germline ends. Germline V gene sequence: CDR1 MNHEY, CDR2 SVGEGT. CDR3 length: 13 residues. Here the CDR3 DNA reads TGTGCCAGCAGTACCGGGGGCAATCAGCCCCAGCATTTT. This encodes CASSTGGNQPQHF.

The CDR3: CASSQGTGYEKLFF. CDR3 nucleotide sequence: TGTGCCAGCAGCCAAGGGACAGGGTATGAAAAACTGTTTTTT. The chain couples TRBV3-1 (or the pseudogene TRBV3-2) to TRBJ1-4, with 8 bases lining up with TRBD1. Germline CDR1 and CDR2: LGHDT and YNNKEL (reference sequence). The J segment lost 6 bases and the V segment lost 1 base, leaving 1 base of the junction unmatched. The CDR3 covers 14 residues.